This T cell receptor (beta chain) came from a study of cytomegalovirus exposure and HLA in healthy donors. Study-wide context: Findings of an earlier analysis included about 120 million unique TCR beta sequences from roughly 180 million T cells. The early release's HLA-typed donors yielded approximately 82 million unique TCRs.

Findings of the study overall: In a later analysis, CMV-associated beta chains were mostly HLA-associated, it appeared. For most TCR sequences rarity was the rule, although some public TCRs occurred in many donors.

Germline CDR1 reads MDHEN; CDR2 reads SYDVKM. J lost 5 bases, V lost 7 bases, and 6 bases had no gene match. CDR3 length: 13 residues. About this clone itself: Its antigen is unknown.

PCR amplification relied on 60 Vbeta primers (plus 13 Jbeta primers). The protocol was immunoSEQ multiplex PCR, while the TCRdb copy is restricted to in-frame clones and leaves out a portion. The sample consists of about 110,000 clones, around three quarters of them appearing once. Sequencing was carried out using PBMCs. The chain employs TRBV28 and TRBJ1-1, with 8 bases lining up with TRBD1. The TCR was taken from a woman in her 50s in good health and CMV-seropositive. This CDR3 is CASTETGETEAFF. DNA for the CDR3: TGTGCCAGCACCGAGACAGGGGAGACTGAAGCTTTCTTT.